This is a list of T cell receptor beta chains from one sample in a study of T cell responses to AZD1222 COVID-19 vaccine. Produced via immunoSEQ multiplex PCR; TCRdb's table is partial and in-frame only. The table has 90,000 to 120,000 clones, approximately 90% seen once. Sequenced material: peripheral blood, taken 28 days after the second AZD1222 dose. These TCRs come from an adult who received the AZD1222 COVID-19 vaccine. Each CDR3 is given with its conserved first and last residue. The D gene is left open where the match is weak. The listing skips clone size in some rows; elsewhere it reads once, few, many or a size class.

>-|-|TRBJ2-1|TRBV28
TGTGCCAGCAGGGTAGGACAGCCGGATCCCTACAATGAGCAGTTCTTC
CASRVGQPDPYNEQFF
>-|-|TRBJ1-1|TRBV11-2
TGTGCCAGCAGCGCGCTACAAGTGAACACTGAAGCTTTCTTT
CASSALQVNTEAFF
>TRBD1|-|TRBJ1-4|TRBV19
TGTGCCAGTAGCTCGACAGGGCAAACAACTAATGAAAAACTGTTTTTT
CASSSTGQTTNEKLFF
>-|-|TRBJ1-2|TRBV18
TGTGCCAGCTCGCCAACAACAGGGATCTATGGCTACACCTTC
CASSPTTGIYGYTF
>-|-|TRBJ1-1|TRBV10-2
TGCGCCAGCAGTGACCGCGGGTACACTGAAGCTTTCTTT
CASSDRGYTEAFF
>-|-|TRBJ2-3|TRBV7-9
TGTGCCAGCAGCCTAGACACCCTTGGGCAGTATTTT
CASSLDTLGQYF
>-|-|TRBJ1-5|TRBV2
TGTGCCAGCAGGTCCACAGGAAATCAGCCCCAGCATTTT
CASRSTGNQPQHF
>TRBD1|-|TRBJ1-3|TRBV18
TGTGCCAGCTCACCGGGACAGGGGACCATATATTTT
CASSPGQGTIYF
>-|-|TRBJ2-2|TRBV2
TGTGCCAGCAGGCTGAACACCGGGGAGCTGTTTTTT
CASRLNTGELFF
>TRBD1|once|TRBJ2-5|TRBV6-5
TGTGCCAGCAGCCTCTGGGACAGGGAACAAGAGACCCAGTACTTC
CASSLWDREQETQYF
>TRBD1|-|TRBJ1-2|TRBV2
TGTGCCAGCAGCCGGACAGGGGCGAACTATGGCTACACCTTC
CASSRTGANYGYTF
>-|-|TRBJ2-7|TRBV6-1
TGTGCCAGCAGTGAAGTTACAGGACGACTTTACGAGCAGTACTTC
CASSEVTGRLYEQYF
>-|once|TRBJ2-7|TRBV4-3
TGCGCCAGCAGCCCCGAGCAGTATTCCTACGAGCAGTACTTC
CASSPEQYSYEQYF
>-|-|TRBJ1-2|TRBV2
TGTGCCAGCAGTGGCGGCAGGGCAGACCACTTCTCCTATGGCTACACCTTC
CASSGGRADHFSYGYTF
>-|-|TRBJ1-1|TRBV27
TGTGCCAGCAGAAGGGAGGGCACGTATATGAACACTGAAGCTTTCTTT
CASRREGTYMNTEAFF
>TRBD1|-|TRBJ1-2|TRBV19
TGTGCCAGTAGTATAATCATAGGGGGCGGCTATGGCTACACCTTC
CASSIIIGGGYGYTF
>-|-|TRBJ2-3|TRBV6-1
TGTGCCAGCAGTGCAAGATTGAGGGCTAGCACAGATACGCAGTATTTT
CASSARLRASTDTQYF
>TRBD1|few|TRBJ2-7|TRBV10-3
TGTGCCGGTGCAGGGACAGCATCTTACGAGCAGTACTTC
CAGAGTASYEQYF
>TRBD2|once|TRBJ2-1|TRBV6-1
TGTGCCAGCAGTGAACTAGCGGGCTCCTACAATGAGCAGTTCTTC
CASSELAGSYNEQFF
>-|-|TRBJ1-3|TRBV12-3/TRBV12-4
TGTGCCAGCAGTCGAAGCTCTGGAAACACCATATATTTT
CASSRSSGNTIYF
>TRBD1|-|TRBJ1-6|TRBV2
TGTGCCAGCAGTGAAGGGACAGGGAGCTCACCCCTCCACTTT
CASSEGTGSSPLHF
>-|-|TRBJ1-5|TRBV5-6
TGTGCCAGCAGCTGGGGGGGGGCCACCTCGTACGGTCAGCCCCAGCATTTT
CASSWGGATSYGQPQHF
>-|-|TRBJ2-3|TRBV7-9
TGTGCCAGCAGCCCCTTGGGGGTTAGCACAGATACGCAGTATTTT
CASSPLGVSTDTQYF
>TRBD2|once|TRBJ2-7|TRBV6-5
TGTGCCAGCAGTCCCGAGGGGCGGGGGATTTACGAGCAGTACTTC
CASSPEGRGIYEQYF
>-|-|TRBJ2-3|TRBV14
TGTGCCAGCAGCCAAGAGGCGCGACAGGCCTTGGCTCGGGATACGCAGTATTTT
CASSQEARQALARDTQYF
>TRBD1|-|TRBJ1-3|TRBV10-3
TGTGCCATCAGTGGAGGGGGCAGTCGGGGAAACACCATATATTTT
CAISGGGSRGNTIYF